The text below deals with one T cell receptor (beta chain). Its target is not known. The data derive from a study of blood T cells in healthy people across ages. Points from the study as a whole: No one knew whether donors had CMV, which possibly confounded expanded clonotype changes.

The individuals who served as donors were healthy Caucasians living in Russia, aged about 6 to 100. Looked up from germline, CDR1 is SGHVS and CDR2 is FQNEAQ. The CDR3 spans 15 residues. V was pared by 1 base and J by 7 bases, with 16 bases between. With a J-beta primer mix and a sample-barcoded 5' primer, a second PCR ran about 7 to 12 cycles. MiXCR was run by TCRdb on the 5' RACE reads, yielding one entry per CDR3 protein. The table shows approximately 1.5 million distinct CDR3 sequences, with around 36% occurring only once. Sequencing was carried out using blood. This TCR was recovered from a woman in her 30s in good health. This chain links TRBV7-8 with TRBJ1-2; D might be TRBD1 (5 bases). CDR3 in amino acids: CASSLGQGAQGGYTF. The CDR3 coding sequence is TGTGCCAGCAGCTTAGGCCAAGGGGCGCAAGGTGGCTACACCTTC.